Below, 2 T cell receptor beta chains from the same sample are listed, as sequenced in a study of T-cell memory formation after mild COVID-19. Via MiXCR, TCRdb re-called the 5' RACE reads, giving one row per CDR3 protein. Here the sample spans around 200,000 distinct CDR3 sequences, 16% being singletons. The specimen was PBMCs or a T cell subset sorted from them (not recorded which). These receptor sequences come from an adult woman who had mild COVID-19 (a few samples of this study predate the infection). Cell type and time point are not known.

In DNA form, the CDR3 reads TGCGCCAGCAGCCAAGATTGGAGTCAACCAGATACGCAGTATTTT. Its translation is CASSQDWSQPDTQYF. This chain links TRBV4-3 with TRBJ2-3; D ambiguous. V was cut by 0 bases and J by 4 bases, with 11 bases left in between. CDR1 LGHNA and CDR2 YSLEER come from the germline V gene. The CDR3 has 15 amino acids.

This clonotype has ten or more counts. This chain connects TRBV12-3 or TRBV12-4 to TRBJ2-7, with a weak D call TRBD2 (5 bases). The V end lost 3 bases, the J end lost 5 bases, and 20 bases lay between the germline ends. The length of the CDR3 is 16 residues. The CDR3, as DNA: TGTGCCAGCAGTTTCCAGACCGGGATAAGCCGTGACGAGCAGTACTTC. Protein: CASSFQTGISRDEQYF.